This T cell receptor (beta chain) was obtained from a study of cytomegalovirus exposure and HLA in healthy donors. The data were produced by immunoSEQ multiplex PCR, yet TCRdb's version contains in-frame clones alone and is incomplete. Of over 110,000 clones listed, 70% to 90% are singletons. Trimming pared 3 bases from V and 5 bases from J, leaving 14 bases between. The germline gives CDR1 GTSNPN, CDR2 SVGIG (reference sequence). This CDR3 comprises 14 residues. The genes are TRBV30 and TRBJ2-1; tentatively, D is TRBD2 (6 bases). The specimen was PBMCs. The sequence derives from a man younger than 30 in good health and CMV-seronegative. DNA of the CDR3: TGTGCCTGGAGGGACCTGCGGGGAGACAATGAGCAGTTCTTC. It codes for CAWRDLRGDNEQFF.